This entry is about one T cell receptor (beta chain). Its antigen is as yet unknown. CDR1 MNHNS and CDR2 SASEGT come from the germline V gene. The V gene lost 3 bases and the J gene lost 3 bases, with 8 bases spanning the gap. CDR3 size: 13 residues. The sample belongs to a study of T cell responses to AZD1222 COVID-19 vaccine. Study-wide results and limits: Donors, mostly white British, included more females; clonal diversity was possibly underestimated. Only after the peak T cell response were repertoires sampled.

The assay was immunoSEQ multiplex PCR, and TCRdb's table has in-frame clones only and misses some. The sample includes roughly 120,000 clones, about 86% of them seen just once. The chain carries TRBV6-1 and TRBJ1-1, with D uncertain. This clonotype originated in an adult who received the AZD1222 COVID-19 vaccine. The source material was peripheral blood, sampled 28 days after the second AZD1222 dose. The CDR3, as DNA: TGTGCCAGCAGTGACCACCTGGACACTGAAGCTTTCTTT. Its protein is CASSDHLDTEAFF.